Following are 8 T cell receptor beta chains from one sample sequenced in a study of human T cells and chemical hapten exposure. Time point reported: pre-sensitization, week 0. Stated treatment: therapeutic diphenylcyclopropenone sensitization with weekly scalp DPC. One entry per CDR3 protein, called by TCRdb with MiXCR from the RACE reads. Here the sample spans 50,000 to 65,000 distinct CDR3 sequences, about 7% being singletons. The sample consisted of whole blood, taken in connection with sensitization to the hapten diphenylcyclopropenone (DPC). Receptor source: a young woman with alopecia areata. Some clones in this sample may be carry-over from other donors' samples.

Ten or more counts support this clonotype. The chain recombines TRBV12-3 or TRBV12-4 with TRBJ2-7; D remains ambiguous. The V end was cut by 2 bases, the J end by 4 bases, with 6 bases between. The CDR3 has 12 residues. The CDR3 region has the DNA TGTGCCAGCAGTTTAAGGCTTTACGAGCAGTACTTC. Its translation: CASSLRLYEQYF.

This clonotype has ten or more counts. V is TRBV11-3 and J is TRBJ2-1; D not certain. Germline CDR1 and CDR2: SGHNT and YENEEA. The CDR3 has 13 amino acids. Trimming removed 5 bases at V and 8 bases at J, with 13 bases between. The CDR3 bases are TGTGCCAGCAGCCTTGGTATAGTCGATGAGCAGTTCTTC. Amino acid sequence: CASSLGIVDEQFF.

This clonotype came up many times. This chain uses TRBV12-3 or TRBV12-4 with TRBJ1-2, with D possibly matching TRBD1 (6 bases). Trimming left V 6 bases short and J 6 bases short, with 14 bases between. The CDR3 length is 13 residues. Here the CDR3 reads CASSVQGWDGYTF. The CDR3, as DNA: TGTGCCAGCAGCGTACAGGGCTGGGATGGCTACACCTTC.

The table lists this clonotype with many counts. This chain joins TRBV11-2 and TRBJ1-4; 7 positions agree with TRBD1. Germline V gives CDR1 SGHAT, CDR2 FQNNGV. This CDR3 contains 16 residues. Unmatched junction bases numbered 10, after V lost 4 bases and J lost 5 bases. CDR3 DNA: TGTGCCAGCAGCTCAAGGGTCAGGGGGTGGAATGAAAAACTGTTTTTT. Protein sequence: CASSSRVRGWNEKLFF.

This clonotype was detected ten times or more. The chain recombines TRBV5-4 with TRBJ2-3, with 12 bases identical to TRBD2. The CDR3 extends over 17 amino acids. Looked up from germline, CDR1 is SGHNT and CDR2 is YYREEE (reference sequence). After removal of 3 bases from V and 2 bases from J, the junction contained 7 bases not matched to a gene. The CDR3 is CASSSRLAGDLTDTQYF. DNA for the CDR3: TGTGCCAGCAGCTCCAGACTAGCGGGGGACCTCACAGATACGCAGTATTTT.

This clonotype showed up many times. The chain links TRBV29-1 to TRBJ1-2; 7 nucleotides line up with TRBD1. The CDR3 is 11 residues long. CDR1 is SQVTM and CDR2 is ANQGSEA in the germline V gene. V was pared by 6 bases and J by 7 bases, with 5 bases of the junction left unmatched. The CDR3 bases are TGCAGCGTCGTACAGGGGCTTGGCTACACCTTC. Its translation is CSVVQGLGYTF.

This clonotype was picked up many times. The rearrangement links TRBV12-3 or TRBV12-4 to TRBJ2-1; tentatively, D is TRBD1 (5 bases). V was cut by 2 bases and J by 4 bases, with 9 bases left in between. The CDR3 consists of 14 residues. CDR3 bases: TGTGCCAGCAGTTTATTAGGGGTTTACAATGAGCAGTTCTTC. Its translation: CASSLLGVYNEQFF.

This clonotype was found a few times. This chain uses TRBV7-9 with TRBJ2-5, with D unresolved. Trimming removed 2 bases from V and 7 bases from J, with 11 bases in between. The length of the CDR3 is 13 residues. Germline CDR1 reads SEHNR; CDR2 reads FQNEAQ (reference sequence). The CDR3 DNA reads TGTGCCAGCAGCTTATCCCGCGGCCGGACCCAGTACTTC. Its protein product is CASSLSRGRTQYF.